This T cell receptor (beta chain) was identified in a study of CD8+CD57+ T cells in acquired aplastic anemia. In its sample, this clonotype was seen once. In this CDR3 the conserved last residue, phenylalanine or tryptophan, is missing, so a read error is likely. It is unclear where the CDR3 begins or ends on the DNA, so no DNA is shown, and the CDR3 is as TCRdb lists it. Profiles of TCR beta VDJ and CDR3 were generated from a genomic DNA template. TCRdb recomputed calls from the reads with MiXCR, one row per CDR3 protein. The profile shows 200,000 to 300,000 distinct CDR3 sequences, around 82% of them singletons. For sequencing, patients were chosen who had shown expansion of CD8+CD57+ cells by flow cytometry. The V gene's germline CDR1 is SGHVS and CDR2 FQNEAQ. Both ends counted, the CDR3 spans 13 residues.

The chain links TRBV7-8 to TRBJ2-3; TRBD2 was called by the table and not checked on the DNA. The sequenced material came from sorted CD4+, CD8+, or CD8+CD57+ T cells (not recorded which) from PBMCs. The receptor's source is a human donor with aplastic anemia. CDR3 amino acids: CASREAGGAEPQY.